These T cell receptor beta chains were read from a single sample in a study of cytomegalovirus exposure and HLA in healthy donors. Assay used: immunoSEQ multiplex PCR; TCRdb lists only in-frame clones, some missing. The sample carries some 160,000 clones, 65% to 85% recorded once. Source material: PBMCs. The receptor set was obtained from a male donor in good health and CMV-seropositive. CDR3s include the opening cysteine and the closing phenylalanine or tryptophan. Fields, in order: clone size, J gene, D gene, V gene, CDR3 protein, CDR3 DNA. The D gene is left open where the match is weak. Only some rows state a clone size, as once, few, many or a class for expanded clones.

abundance: NA; j_gene: TRBJ2-2; d_gene: TRBD2; v_gene: TRBV6-5; CDR3aa: CASSYGVAGAAGELFF; CDR3nt: TGTGCCAGCAGTTACGGGGTAGCGGGAGCCGCCGGGGAGCTGTTTTTT
abundance: NA; j_gene: TRBJ1-1; d_gene: TRBD1; v_gene: TRBV19; CDR3aa: CASSKDRATEAFF; CDR3nt: TGTGCCAGTAGCAAAGACAGGGCCACTGAAGCTTTCTTT
abundance: NA; j_gene: TRBJ1-2; d_gene: NA; v_gene: TRBV4-2; CDR3aa: CASSQGQDSKGYTF; CDR3nt: TGTGCCAGCAGCCAAGGACAGGACTCGAAAGGCTACACCTTC
abundance: NA; j_gene: TRBJ2-4; d_gene: NA; v_gene: TRBV2; CDR3aa: CASSEVQGNLAKNIQYF; CDR3nt: TGTGCCAGCAGTGAAGTGCAGGGGAACTTAGCCAAAAACATTCAGTACTTC
abundance: NA; j_gene: TRBJ1-5; d_gene: NA; v_gene: TRBV9; CDR3aa: CASSVGVGSNQPQHF; CDR3nt: TGTGCCAGCAGCGTAGGGGTCGGGAGCAATCAGCCCCAGCATTTT
abundance: once; j_gene: TRBJ2-5; d_gene: TRBD2; v_gene: TRBV6-5; CDR3aa: CASSYSTGGVRETQYF; CDR3nt: TGTGCCAGCAGTTACTCGACGGGGGGAGTTCGGGAGACCCAGTACTTC
abundance: NA; j_gene: TRBJ1-5; d_gene: NA; v_gene: TRBV6-5; CDR3aa: CASSYSGGGEQPQHF; CDR3nt: TGTGCCAGCAGTTACTCGGGAGGGGGAGAGCAGCCCCAGCATTTT
abundance: NA; j_gene: TRBJ1-4; d_gene: NA; v_gene: TRBV5-1; CDR3aa: CASSPWGEWNEKLFF; CDR3nt: TGCGCCAGCAGCCCCTGGGGAGAATGGAATGAAAAACTGTTTTTT
abundance: NA; j_gene: TRBJ1-1; d_gene: NA; v_gene: TRBV25-1; CDR3aa: CASSVTGRTEAFF; CDR3nt: TGTGCCAGCAGTGTGACCGGGAGGACTGAAGCTTTCTTT
abundance: NA; j_gene: TRBJ2-7; d_gene: TRBD2; v_gene: TRBV27; CDR3aa: CASRGLAGQGEQYF; CDR3nt: TGTGCCAGCAGGGGACTAGCGGGACAAGGCGAGCAGTACTTC
abundance: NA; j_gene: TRBJ1-2; d_gene: NA; v_gene: TRBV29-1; CDR3aa: CSVVLGQGYTF; CDR3nt: TGCAGCGTTGTATTGGGACAAGGTTACACCTTC
abundance: NA; j_gene: TRBJ2-5; d_gene: TRBD1; v_gene: TRBV5-1; CDR3aa: CASSLGGSETQYF; CDR3nt: TGCGCCAGCAGCCTAGGGGGCTCGGAGACCCAGTACTTC
abundance: NA; j_gene: TRBJ2-1; d_gene: TRBD1; v_gene: TRBV6-6; CDR3aa: CASSGTGYNEQFF; CDR3nt: TGTGCCAGCAGTGGGACAGGGTACAATGAGCAGTTCTTC
abundance: few; j_gene: TRBJ2-7; d_gene: TRBD2; v_gene: TRBV7-2; CDR3aa: CASSFRLGGSYEQYF; CDR3nt: TGTGCCAGCAGCTTCCGCCTGGGCGGGAGTTACGAGCAGTACTTC
abundance: NA; j_gene: TRBJ2-2; d_gene: TRBD2; v_gene: TRBV30; CDR3aa: CAWASGTRERGELFF; CDR3nt: TGTGCCTGGGCCTCCGGGACTAGGGAGCGGGGGGAGCTGTTTTTT
abundance: NA; j_gene: TRBJ1-6; d_gene: NA; v_gene: TRBV2; CDR3aa: CASSASERLHF; CDR3nt: TGTGCCAGCAGTGCCAGTGAACGCCTCCACTTT
abundance: NA; j_gene: TRBJ2-7; d_gene: TRBD1; v_gene: TRBV7-9; CDR3aa: CSSSFGEDRGSYEQYF; CDR3nt: TGTTCCAGCAGCTTTGGGGAGGACAGGGGGTCGTACGAGCAGTACTTC
abundance: NA; j_gene: TRBJ2-7; d_gene: TRBD1; v_gene: TRBV27; CDR3aa: CATLRLGQGETYEQYF; CDR3nt: TGTGCCACCCTACGCCTAGGACAGGGGGAAACCTACGAGCAGTACTTC
abundance: few; j_gene: TRBJ1-6; d_gene: NA; v_gene: TRBV10-3; CDR3aa: CATQGSKLNNSPLHF; CDR3nt: TGTGCCACGCAGGGCAGTAAATTGAATAATTCACCCCTCCACTTT
abundance: NA; j_gene: TRBJ2-2; d_gene: TRBD2; v_gene: TRBV7-8; CDR3aa: CASSFPGLADYLGNTGELFF; CDR3nt: TGTGCCAGCAGCTTCCCGGGACTAGCGGACTACCTAGGGAACACCGGGGAGCTGTTTTTT
abundance: once; j_gene: TRBJ2-5; d_gene: TRBD2; v_gene: TRBV7-6; CDR3aa: CASSLAGGRETQYF; CDR3nt: TGTGCCAGCAGCCTAGCGGGAGGAAGGGAGACCCAGTACTTC
abundance: NA; j_gene: TRBJ2-1; d_gene: TRBD1; v_gene: TRBV5-1; CDR3aa: CASSLEGQDYNEQFF; CDR3nt: TGCGCCAGCAGCTTGGAAGGACAGGATTACAATGAGCAGTTCTTC
abundance: few; j_gene: TRBJ2-5; d_gene: NA; v_gene: TRBV6-6; CDR3aa: CASSYSRFQETQYF; CDR3nt: TGTGCCAGCAGTTACTCTAGATTCCAAGAGACCCAGTACTTC
abundance: NA; j_gene: TRBJ1-1; d_gene: NA; v_gene: TRBV7-2; CDR3aa: CASSLVLRDTEAFF; CDR3nt: TGTGCCAGCAGCTTAGTTCTGAGGGACACTGAAGCTTTCTTT
abundance: NA; j_gene: TRBJ1-1; d_gene: NA; v_gene: TRBV18; CDR3aa: CASSPGGGGTEAFF; CDR3nt: TGTGCCAGCTCACCGGGGGGGGGAGGCACTGAAGCTTTCTTT
abundance: NA; j_gene: TRBJ2-7; d_gene: NA; v_gene: TRBV27; CDR3aa: CASSYRGIRREQYF; CDR3nt: TGTGCCAGCAGTTATAGAGGGATCCGGCGCGAGCAGTACTTC
abundance: NA; j_gene: TRBJ2-7; d_gene: NA; v_gene: TRBV18; CDR3aa: CASSPVLADSYEQYF; CDR3nt: TGTGCCAGCTCACCAGTCCTTGCGGACTCCTACGAGCAGTACTTC
abundance: NA; j_gene: TRBJ2-5; d_gene: NA; v_gene: TRBV4-2; CDR3aa: CASSQEFLAETQYF; CDR3nt: TGTGCCAGCAGCCAAGAGTTCTTAGCAGAGACCCAGTACTTC
abundance: NA; j_gene: TRBJ2-1; d_gene: TRBD2; v_gene: TRBV5-1; CDR3aa: CASLLGGGTYNEQFF; CDR3nt: TGCGCCAGCCTTCTCGGGGGAGGGACCTACAATGAGCAGTTCTTC
abundance: NA; j_gene: TRBJ2-7; d_gene: NA; v_gene: TRBV18; CDR3aa: CASSPKSSRDEQYF; CDR3nt: TGTGCCAGCTCACCAAAAAGCTCAAGAGACGAGCAGTACTTC
abundance: NA; j_gene: TRBJ2-2; d_gene: NA; v_gene: TRBV6-5; CDR3aa: CASSYSARVNTGELFF; CDR3nt: TGTGCCAGCAGTTACTCCGCCAGGGTAAACACCGGGGAGCTGTTTTTT
abundance: NA; j_gene: TRBJ2-3; d_gene: TRBD2; v_gene: TRBV7-6; CDR3aa: CASSLTSGRSTDTQYF; CDR3nt: TGTGCCAGCAGCTTAACTAGCGGGCGGAGCACAGATACGCAGTATTTT
abundance: NA; j_gene: TRBJ2-1; d_gene: NA; v_gene: TRBV5-1; CDR3aa: CASSLGGPGIDNEQFF; CDR3nt: TGCGCCAGCAGCTTGGGTGGGCCGGGAATCGACAATGAGCAGTTCTTC
abundance: NA; j_gene: TRBJ2-1; d_gene: NA; v_gene: TRBV12-5; CDR3aa: CASGLSVDEQFF; CDR3nt: TGTGCTAGTGGGCTTAGTGTGGATGAGCAGTTCTTC
abundance: once; j_gene: TRBJ1-1; d_gene: NA; v_gene: TRBV11-2; CDR3aa: CASTRRQLRDTEAFF; CDR3nt: TGTGCCAGCACCCGACGACAACTCAGGGACACTGAAGCTTTCTTT